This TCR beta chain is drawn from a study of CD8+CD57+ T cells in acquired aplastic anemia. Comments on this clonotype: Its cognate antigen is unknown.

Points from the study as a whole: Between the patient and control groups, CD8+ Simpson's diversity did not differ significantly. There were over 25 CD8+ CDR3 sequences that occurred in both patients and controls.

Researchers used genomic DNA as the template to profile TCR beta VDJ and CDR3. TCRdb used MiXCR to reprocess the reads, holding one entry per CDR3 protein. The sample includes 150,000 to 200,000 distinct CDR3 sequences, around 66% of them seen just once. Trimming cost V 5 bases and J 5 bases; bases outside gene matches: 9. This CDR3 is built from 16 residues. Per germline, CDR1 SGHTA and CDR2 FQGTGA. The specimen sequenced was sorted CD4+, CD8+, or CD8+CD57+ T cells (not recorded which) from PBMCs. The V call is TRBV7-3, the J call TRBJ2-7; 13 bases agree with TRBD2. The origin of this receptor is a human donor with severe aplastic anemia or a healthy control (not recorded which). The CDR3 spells CASSPGGLAGINEQYF. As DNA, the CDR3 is TGTGCCAGCAGCCCCGGGGGACTAGCGGGGATAAACGAGCAGTACTTC.